What follows are 13 T cell receptor beta chains derived from one specimen sequenced in a study of blood T cell repertoires in COVID-19. Profiled with immunoSEQ multiplex PCR; TCRdb holds only in-frame clones, not every one. The repertoire holds approximately 160,000 clones, with more than 70% as singletons. The sample comprised peripheral blood. These TCRs come from a man aged 18 to 35 with active or convalescent COVID-19.

This rearrangement joins TRBV30 to TRBJ1-1; 10 nucleotides agree with TRBD1. The germline CDR1 and CDR2 sequences are GTSNPN and SVGIG (reference sequence). V was clipped by 1 base and J by 3 bases; unmatched bases: 8. This CDR3 contains 16 residues. The DNA for the CDR3 is TGTGCCTGGAGTGAGACAGGGGGCGTCGGTGACACTGAAGCTTTCTTT. Translation: CAWSETGGVGDTEAFF.

The V call is TRBV4-2, the J call TRBJ1-6, with unresolved D. V was cut by 0 bases and J by 1 base, with 4 bases left in between. The CDR3 contains 15 residues. CDR1 and CDR2 from the germline V gene are LGHNA and YNFKEQ. DNA for the CDR3: TGTGCCAGCAGCCAAGATAAATCCTATAATTCACCCCTCCACTTT. As protein: CASSQDKSYNSPLHF.

This clone was recorded once. The chain combines TRBV5-1 with TRBJ1-1, with D possibly matching TRBD1 (6 bases). This CDR3 has 16 residues. Germline V gene sequence: CDR1 SGHRS, CDR2 YFSETQ. Trimming pared 4 bases from V and 1 base from J, leaving 17 bases between. CDR3 amino acids: CASSRVEGEGNTEAFF. CDR3 bases: TGCGCCAGCAGCCGGGTGGAGGGGGAGGGGAACACTGAAGCTTTCTTT. The full variable domain, in which reference TRBV5-1 and TRBJ1-1 provide the parts outside the CDR3, is KAGVTQTPRYLIKTRGQQVTLSCSPISGHRSVSWYQQTPGQGLQFLFEYFSETQRNKGNFPGRFSGRQFSNSRSEMNVSTLELGDSALYLCASSRVEGEGNTEAFFGQGTRLTVV.

The V call is TRBV20-1, the J call TRBJ2-3; 9 positions agree with TRBD2. Germline loops: CDR1 DFQATT, CDR2 SNEGSKA (reference sequence). Unmatched junction bases numbered 7, after V lost 3 bases and J lost 3 bases. This CDR3 is 15 amino acids long. The CDR3 nucleotides are TGCAGTGCTAGTGGGCTAGCGGGAAGAACAGATACGCAGTATTTT. Its translation: CSASGLAGRTDTQYF.

This clone appeared a few times. This chain links TRBV11-2 with TRBJ2-3; D gene ambiguous. This CDR3 region has 15 residues. Germline V lookup: CDR1 SGHAT, CDR2 FQNNGV. The V end lost 0 bases, the J end lost 1 base, and 8 bases lay between the germline ends. The CDR3 DNA sequence: TGTGCCAGCAGCTTAGACCGACAAGGCACAGATACGCAGTATTTT. Encoded protein: CASSLDRQGTDTQYF.

The sample holds a few counts of this clone. The chain joins TRBV2 to TRBJ2-1, with a weak D call TRBD1 (5 bases). The CDR3 consists of 14 residues. Looked up from germline, CDR1 is SNHLY and CDR2 is FYNNEI. The V end was cut by 2 bases, the J end by 0 bases, with 5 bases between. The CDR3 nucleotides are TGTGCCAGCAGTGAAACAGGCTCCTACAATGAGCAGTTCTTC. This encodes CASSETGSYNEQFF.

Here the CDR3 DNA reads TGCGCCAGCAGCCTAACAGGGGGCCGTACTGAAGCTTTCTTT. Translated, it gives CASSLTGGRTEAFF. The chain has TRBV5-1 and TRBJ1-1; 9 nucleotides line up with TRBD1. Germline CDR1 and CDR2: SGHRS and YFSETQ. V shed 4 bases and J 5 bases; nucleotides not matched to a gene: 6. The length of the CDR3 is 14 residues.

The chain has TRBV11-2 and TRBJ1-6; no clear D. V lost 2 bases to trimming and J lost 7 bases, with 12 bases between them. The germline V gene has CDR1 SGHAT and CDR2 FQNNGV. The CDR3 spans 15 residues. The CDR3 is CASSLTTFGNSPLHF. The DNA for the CDR3 is TGTGCCAGCAGCTTAACGACTTTTGGCAATTCACCCCTCCACTTT.

This clone showed up just a few times. The J gene is TRBJ1-5, the V gene TRBV19; D gene unclear. The CDR3 loop spans 13 amino acids. CDR1 and CDR2 (germline): LNHDA, SQIVND (reference sequence). V was pared by 7 bases and J by 2 bases, with 9 bases between. The CDR3 nucleotides read TGTGCCAGTAATCAGGTAGGCAATCAGCCCCAGCATTTT. This encodes CASNQVGNQPQHF.

The chain employs TRBV3-1 (or the pseudogene TRBV3-2) and TRBJ1-6; D uncertain. The germline V gene encodes CDR1 LGHDT and CDR2 YNNKEL (reference sequence). The CDR3 is made up of 14 amino acids. V was shortened by 3 bases and J by 6 bases, with 9 bases between the two germline ends. CDR3 sequence reads: CASSQRELNSPLHF. CDR3 coding DNA: TGTGCCAGCAGCCAGCGGGAACTTAATTCACCCCTCCACTTT.

CDR3 sequence (DNA): TGTGCCACCCGGGACAGAATCTATGGCTACACCTTC. It yields the protein CATRDRIYGYTF. This chain links TRBV5-4 with TRBJ1-2, with 7 bases lining up with TRBD1. The CDR3 is 12 residues long. V trimming: 9 bases; J trimming: 4 bases; junction bases outside the gene matches: 6. The germline V gene has CDR1 SGHNT and CDR2 YYREEE (reference sequence).

The chain recombines TRBV18 with TRBJ2-7, with 10 bases that match TRBD2. Germline V gene lookup returns CDR1 KGHSH and CDR2 LQKENI. The V gene end was trimmed by 1 base and the J gene end by 0 bases; junction bases not matched to a gene: 3. The CDR3 is made up of 16 amino acids. The DNA of the CDR3 is TGTGCCAGCTCACCACAAGCGGGAGGGTTCTCCTACGAGCAGTACTTC. Its translation: CASSPQAGGFSYEQYF.

The gene calls are TRBV18 and TRBJ1-2; no definite D call. V was pared by 3 bases and J by 3 bases, with 8 bases between. The CDR3 is 13 residues long. CDR1 is KGHSH and CDR2 is LQKENI in the germline V gene. CDR3 DNA sequence: TGTGCCAGCTCACCGCCGGGGTACTATGGCTACACCTTC. It is translated as CASSPPGYYGYTF.